Listed here is a single TCR beta chain. Its antigen is unknown. No base quality information exists; no much larger clone differs at one position. Using the deep immunoSEQ assay, multiplex PCR amplified TCR CDR3 regions from genomic DNA. Extracted genomic DNA from each cell subset was distributed evenly across all wells of several immunoSEQ 96-well plates, and each plate was treated as a replicate. For sorted subsets, approximately 210 ng of genomic DNA, equivalent to tens of thousands of T cell genomes, went into each replicate PCR. The purified libraries were quantified using a Qubit 3.0 fluorometer, sized with a Bioanalyzer 2100, and then quantified again using the KAPA Library Quantification kit. A separate single-read 150-cycle Illumina NextSeq 550 flow cell was used to sequence each immunoSEQ 96-well plate. In the authors' own workflow: Because only junctional sequences without quality scores were contained in the immunoSEQ output, filtering matching that applied to full-length reads could not be performed. To assign V/J genes and CDR3, sequences were annotated using PyIR, a Python wrapper for IgBLAST v1.9, with IMGT germline references. Any read was removed if the V/J assignment was weak (E-value above 1e-6), the CDR3 was missing, or the read contained stop codons, out-of-frame junctions, or ambiguous translated residues. V3J clonotypes were defined as sequences sharing the same inferred V gene, J gene, and CDR3 amino acid sequence. Percentage overlap between repertoires was computed as shared unique clonotypes divided by the size of the smaller repertoire. Richness of each repertoire was evaluated using RTK rarefaction, the Chao1 estimator, and Recon v2.1 estimates of unobserved clonotypes. Generation probabilities for all TCRbeta clonotypes obtained by the gDNA method from several donors were computed using OLGA. Entries here come from immuneACCESS through TCRdb and include only in-frame sequences with V and J called. Some clones fail to appear in such tables; in the studies checked, an unresolved V gene covers under half of the shortfall, and the cause of the remainder is unknown. For V, J and clone size, that table is used; D and trimming come from the DNA. The sample table shows around 2,100,000 clones, and less than 95% are seen once. The top ten clones comprise less than 1.5% of the sample.

The record originates from a study of shared clonotypes between healthy human individuals (dated by TCRdb to 2018 to 2020). Regarding the complete study: The cohort included a few men and two women between 18 and 49 years of age. Per donor, three plates each were used for CD4 naive and CD4 memory, two for CD8 naive, and one for CD8 memory. The study deeply sequenced blood TCR repertoires of about 5 healthy adults to estimate repertoire size and the extent of clonotype sharing between individuals. Libraries were prepared and TCR repertoires were sequenced by different laboratories using diverse techniques, in order to increase sequencing depth and limit assay-specific biases. Each donor's leukapheresis produced roughly between about 0.9 and 9.5 billion PBMCs.

The germline V gene (reference sequence) gives CDR1 as LNHDA and CDR2 as SQIVND. The V and J ends are trimmed by 7 bases and 4 bases, leaving 13 bases between them. From cysteine to phenylalanine, the CDR3 is 13 amino acids long. The only DNA kept is the CDR3, 39 bases in frame from the first base. CD8 naive samples were obtained by positive selection for CCR7 among CD45RO-negative cells, yielding a CD45RA+CCR7+ population from which TemRA cells were excluded. Donors were healthy HIV-negative adults with no recently reported acute infections or vaccinations. Every donor was a Caucasian adult residing in Nashville, Tennessee, USA. Blood was obtained by leukapheresis, after which PBMCs were separated by Ficoll-Histopaque density gradient centrifugation and cryopreserved in liquid nitrogen vapor phase. Analytical flow cytometry was used to check the purity and quantity of each magnetically sorted T cell population. Each sorted fraction had its genomic DNA isolated and then quantified by UV absorbance on a Nanodrop 2000c.

Summary of the overall study and its limitations: When four donors were compared, the shared fraction of clonotypes was about 5.4% for naive CD4, 3.5% for naive CD8, 2.3% for memory CD4, and around 0.37% for memory CD8. Pairwise subsampling indicated that sequencing depth was expected to affect the degree of clonotype sharing among donors. Compared with non-shared clonotypes, clonotypes shared by all four sorted-subset donors had higher generation probabilities. Only blood was sampled, and tissue TCR repertoires likely differ from those in blood. Because the study included a small number of donors, the genetic and exposure-history diversity represented was limited. Incomplete sequencing was indicated by rarefaction of sorted-subset datasets, despite the large sequencing depth. Larger estimated clonotype richness was generally found for naive subsets than for memory subsets.

The source is a young man in good health. What was sequenced was naive CD8+ T cells sorted from blood. The cell subset or site tag for this specimen amounts to: CD45RA+CCR7+. Recombination connected TRBV19 to TRBJ1-2; the D region possibly corresponds to TRBD1 (5 bases align). The DNA is TGTGCCAGTATGGGGGGGTCTGGCTATGGCTACACCTTC. This gives the protein CASMGGSGYGYTF.